This T cell receptor (beta chain) appears in the sequencing data of a study of blood T cell repertoires in COVID-19. In the study overall: Sites across the United States, Italy and Spain contributed samples from acute and convalescent COVID-19. T cells, B-cell-depleted T cells, or PBMCs provided the cDNA or gDNA that served as material.

In the original processing: Using reference gene primer amplification, nucleated cell counts were estimated. Only in-frame clones appear in the TCRdb table, and some are missing; sequencing was by immunoSEQ multiplex PCR. The V and J calls and the clone size are those of that table, but D and trimming were determined from the DNA. The table records about 50,000 clones, roughly 89% of them present only once. Trimming cost V 1 base and J 7 bases; bases outside gene matches: 6. Germline CDR1 is SGHVS and CDR2 is FNYEAQ. This CDR3 has 15 amino acids. Material for sequencing was peripheral blood. This TCR was recovered from a human donor in a cohort sampled during active COVID-19. This chain connects TRBV7-6 to TRBJ1-4; 7 nucleotides match TRBD1. The CDR3, as DNA: TGTGCCAGCAGCTTAGGCGGGACAGACTTTGAAAAACTGTTTTTT. Translation: CASSLGGTDFEKLFF.